A selection of T cell receptor beta chains follows, all from one sample in a study of T cell repertoires in aging, cancer and after chemotherapy. Via MiXCR, TCRdb re-called the multiplex PCR reads, giving one row per CDR3 protein. In the table there are over 450 distinct CDR3 sequences, 26% of which are singletons. Specimen: blood. The receptors were sampled from a human donor with a solid tumor. The CDR3 runs from the conserved cysteine through the conserved F or W. The D gene is left open where the match is weak. Expanded clones get a size class; other rows say once, few or many, or leave the size out.

v_gene	d_gene	abundance	j_gene	CDR3aa	CDR3nt
TRBV27	.	.	TRBJ2-3	CASSLSAGFKYF	TGTGCCAGCAGTTTATCGGCAGGGTTTAAGTATTTT
TRBV20-1	TRBD1	.	TRBJ2-7	CSARDAFPRQGYSYEQYF	TGCAGTGCTAGAGATGCTTTTCCGAGACAGGGTTACTCCTACGAGCAGTACTTC
TRBV20-1	TRBD2	large	TRBJ2-2	CSAISGRDTGELFF	TGCAGTGCTATTAGCGGGCGGGACACCGGGGAGCTGTTTTTT
TRBV5-1	.	few	TRBJ2-7	CASSAGSRDEQYF	TGCGCCAGCAGTGCCGGGAGTCGGGACGAGCAGTACTTC
TRBV6-2/TRBV6-3	.	.	TRBJ1-2	CASNTAYQYGYTF	TGTGCCAGCAATACAGCTTACCAATATGGCTACACCTTC
TRBV27	.	few	TRBJ2-1	CASSGVYNEQFF	TGTGCCAGCAGTGGGGTCTACAATGAGCAGTTCTTC
TRBV5-5	.	.	TRBJ2-1	CASSIEGQAYNEQFF	TGTGCCAGCAGCATTGAGGGGCAGGCCTACAATGAGCAGTTCTTC
TRBV7-9	.	large	TRBJ2-7	CASSDSGSYEQYF	TGTGCCAGCAGCGACTCCGGGAGCTACGAGCAGTACTTC
TRBV5-1	TRBD1	.	TRBJ1-2	CASSLGTGGGYGYTF	TGCGCCAGCAGCTTGGGGACAGGGGGAGGCTATGGCTACACCTTC
TRBV6-5	.	large	TRBJ1-1	CASSYSGAMNTEAFF	TGTGCCAGCAGTTACTCGGGGGCCATGAACACTGAAGCTTTCTTT
TRBV4-2	.	few	TRBJ1-4	CASSQGQGGEKLFF	TGTGCCAGCAGCCAAGGTCAAGGGGGTGAAAAACTGTTTTTT
TRBV7-6	TRBD2	large	TRBJ2-2	CASSFGGGAIGELFF	TGTGCCAGCAGCTTTGGCGGGGGGGCGATCGGGGAGCTGTTTTTT
TRBV7-2	.	hyperexpanded	TRBJ2-2	CASSPFDTHTGELFF	TGTGCCAGCAGCCCCTTCGACACTCACACCGGGGAGCTGTTTTTT
TRBV25-1	.	few	TRBJ2-7	CASSDAGSWYEQYF	TGTGCCAGCAGTGATGCCGGGTCTTGGTACGAGCAGTACTTC
TRBV29-1	.	hyperexpanded	TRBJ2-7	CSVVRVNSYEQYF	TGCAGCGTTGTTCGGGTAAATTCCTACGAGCAGTACTTC
TRBV2	.	few	TRBJ1-4	CASSVSRNEKLFF	TGTGCCAGCAGTGTCAGCCGTAATGAAAAACTGTTTTTT
TRBV5-1	.	.	TRBJ1-1	CASSNGAAREAFF	TGCGCCAGCAGCAATGGGGCAGCAAGAGAAGCTTTCTTT
TRBV12-3/TRBV12-4	.	.	TRBJ1-1	CASSLHGDGNNEAFF	TGTGCCAGCAGTTTACACGGGGATGGGAACAATGAAGCTTTCTTT
TRBV12-3/TRBV12-4	TRBD1	.	TRBJ1-5	CASSRQGSNQPQHF	TGTGCCAGCAGTCGACAGGGGAGCAATCAGCCCCAGCATTTT
TRBV5-1	.	large	TRBJ1-2	CASSRDAGEANYGYTF	TGCGCCAGCAGCCGAGACGCGGGGGAGGCGAACTATGGCTACACCTTC
TRBV6-1	.	large	TRBJ2-7	CASTPDSYEQYF	TGTGCCAGCACCCCGGATTCCTACGAGCAGTACTTC
TRBV4-1	TRBD2	.	TRBJ2-3	CASSPGGGRTDTQYF	TGCGCCAGCAGCCCTGGGGGGGGACGCACAGATACGCAGTATTTT
TRBV6-1	.	few	TRBJ2-1	CASSATLTYNEQFF	TGTGCCAGCAGTGCGACCCTGACCTACAATGAGCAGTTCTTC
TRBV24-1	.	.	TRBJ2-2	CATSDNRDTGELFF	TGTGCCACCAGTGATAACAGAGACACCGGGGAGCTGTTTTTT
TRBV6-4	.	large	TRBJ2-2	CASSDRDTGELFF	TGTGCCAGCAGTGACAGGGACACCGGGGAGCTGTTTTTT
TRBV30	TRBD1	.	TRBJ2-7	CAWSPGQGRNEKYF	TGTGCCTGGAGTCCCGGACAGGGTAGGAACGAGAAGTACTTC
TRBV7-9	TRBD1	hyperexpanded	TRBJ2-7	CASSLGKTGGGEQYF	TGTGCCAGCAGCTTAGGAAAGACAGGGGGCGGCGAGCAGTACTTC
TRBV20-1	.	few	TRBJ2-7	CSARPASTERSEQYF	TGCAGTGCTAGACCCGCCTCGACCGAACGAAGCGAGCAGTACTTC
TRBV6-4	TRBD2	.	TRBJ2-3	CASSGAGGTDTQYF	TGTGCCAGCAGTGGAGCGGGGGGCACAGATACGCAGTATTTT
TRBV20-1	TRBD2	.	TRBJ2-7	CSYPGLAGYYEQYF	TGCAGCTACCCGGGACTAGCGGGGTACTACGAGCAGTACTTC
TRBV18	.	few	TRBJ1-2	CASSHDSNYGYTF	TGTGCCAGCTCACATGACAGTAACTATGGCTACACCTTC
TRBV6-5	TRBD1	large	TRBJ1-6	CASTGTGNSPLHF	TGTGCCAGCACAGGGACAGGGAATTCACCCCTCCACTTT
TRBV27	TRBD1	.	TRBJ2-3	CASTKGAYPDTQYF	TGTGCCAGCACGAAGGGGGCCTATCCGGATACGCAGTATTTT
TRBV20-1	.	large	TRBJ2-7	CSARDIRTEYEQYF	TGCAGTGCTAGAGATATACGGACGGAATACGAGCAGTACTTC
TRBV11-2	.	.	TRBJ1-4	CSSSRAPDGELFF	TGTTCCAGCAGCCGAGCACCCGACGGGGAACTGTTTTTT
TRBV6-5	.	.	TRBJ1-5	CASRGQGRSNQPQHF	TGTGCCAGCAGAGGGCAAGGACGGAGCAATCAGCCCCAGCATTTT
TRBV30	.	few	TRBJ2-3	CAWSVGQGPDTQYF	TGTGCCTGGAGTGTTGGGCAGGGGCCAGATACGCAGTATTTT
TRBV5-1	TRBD2	.	TRBJ2-5	CASSQAGTSGGETQYF	TGCGCCAGCAGCCAGGCCGGGACTAGCGGGGGCGAGACCCAGTACTTC
TRBV25-1	TRBD1	.	TRBJ2-2	CASSELGGTGTGLVGELFF	TGTGCCAGCAGTGAATTAGGGGGGACCGGGACAGGGCTGGTCGGGGAGCTGTTTTTT
TRBV18	.	large	TRBJ2-7	CASSPIETYEQYF	TGTGCCAGCTCACCGATCGAGACCTACGAGCAGTACTTC
TRBV18	TRBD1	few	TRBJ2-7	CASSPDRASYEQYF	TGTGCCAGCTCACCGGACAGGGCCTCCTACGAGCAGTACTTC
TRBV20-1	TRBD1	large	TRBJ1-5	CSATGTDSNQPQHF	TGCAGTGCTACCGGGACAGATAGCAATCAGCCCCAGCATTTT
TRBV24-1	TRBD1	.	TRBJ2-5	CATSPGTGEPKETQYF	TGTGCCACCAGTCCCGGGACAGGGGAGCCGAAAGAGACCCAGTACTTC
TRBV5-4	TRBD1	few	TRBJ1-4	CASSRTGSREKLFF	TGTGCCAGCAGCCGGACAGGGAGTAGGGAAAAACTGTTTTTT
TRBV10-3	TRBD1	few	TRBJ1-1	CAINGTGPKNTEAFF	TGTGCCATCAACGGGACAGGTCCTAAGAACACTGAAGCTTTCTTT
TRBV27	.	few	TRBJ1-5	CASNHKPGKDSNQPQHF	TGTGCCAGCAATCATAAACCAGGCAAAGATAGCAATCAGCCCCAGCATTTT
TRBV27	.	large	TRBJ1-5	CASSLFGQPQHF	TGTGCCAGCAGTTTATTTGGTCAGCCCCAGCATTTT
TRBV20-1	.	.	TRBJ1-5	CSARTSAGAFSNQPQHF	TGCAGTGCTAGAACCTCGGCAGGGGCTTTTAGCAATCAGCCCCAGCATTTT
TRBV19	TRBD1	.	TRBJ1-5	CASSRSPGQGTLIHQPQHF	TGTGCCAGTAGTCGCTCCCCGGGACAGGGAACCCTTATCCATCAGCCCCAGCATTTT
TRBV15	TRBD2	.	TRBJ2-1	CATSLRASGYNEQFF	TGTGCCACCAGCCTACGGGCTAGCGGATACAATGAGCAGTTCTTC
TRBV6-1	TRBD2	.	TRBJ2-2	CASRGTSLGVGELIF	TGTGCCAGCAGGGGGACTAGCCTGGGCGTCGGGGAGCTGATTTTT
TRBV5-1	.	few	TRBJ1-1	CASSFTGSAGYTEAFF	TGCGCCAGCAGCTTCACAGGGTCTGCGGGTTACACTGAAGCTTTCTTT